This T cell receptor (beta chain) originates from a study of CD8 T cells in Susac syndrome. Notes on the study in general: It was acknowledged in the study that the number of individuals who were included in its TCR sequencing and HLA analysis was relatively small.

Random hexamers were used to reverse transcribe 0.5 to 1 ug of RNA. Across 54 Vbeta and 13 Jbeta, TCR beta CDR3 was amplified with immunoSEQ multiplex PCR. From the immunoSEQ multiplex PCR reads, TCRdb called clonotypes with MiXCR, one entry per CDR3 protein. The repertoire has a few hundred thousand distinct CDR3 sequences, about 89% of them found once; the top ten carry 0.18%. Trimming took off 5 bases at V and 5 bases at J, with 9 bases between the two ends. The CDR3 loop spans 12 amino acids. Germline-derived CDR1 and CDR2 are SGHTA and FQGTGA. This clonotype came up a few times. The antigen is not known. Treatment-naive patients with stable or active relapsing-remitting disease served as multiple sclerosis controls. Negative magnetic isolation gave CD8+ and CD4+ cells; FACS enriched CD8+ TEMRA.

The TCR comes from a human donor with multiple sclerosis. Sequencing used CD8+ T cells from PBMCs. This chain links TRBV7-3 with TRBJ1-1; TRBD1 might be the D (5 bases). The CDR3 DNA reads TGTGCCAGCAGCCACGGGGGGACTGAAGCTTTCTTT. Its translation: CASSHGGTEAFF.